These T cell receptor beta chains were read from a single sample in a study of blood T cell repertoires in COVID-19. Sequenced by immunoSEQ multiplex PCR; TCRdb stores in-frame clones only, minus some. The profile covers 150,000 to 200,000 clones, with 70% to 90% appearing a single time and 20% to 25% taken by the ten largest. The sample consisted of peripheral blood. These receptors were obtained from a man in his sixties with active or convalescent COVID-19. The CDR3 runs from the conserved cysteine through the conserved F or W. D genes are given only for firm matches. Size is stated for part of the rows, as once, few or many counts, or as a class when the clone is expanded.

TRBV6-5	TRBD2	TRBJ2-2	.	TGTGCCAGCTTGGCGACTAGCGGGGGGGCCGGGGAGCTGTTTTTT	CASLATSGGAGELFF
TRBV5-1	TRBD1	TRBJ1-2	.	TGCGCCAGCAGCTTGGTTGAGGGACAGGGTAATGGCTACACCTTC	CASSLVEGQGNGYTF
TRBV24-1	TRBD1	TRBJ1-5	.	TGTGCCACCAGTGACTCAGGGGGTAGCAATCAGCCCCAGCATTTT	CATSDSGGSNQPQHF
TRBV5-1	TRBD1	TRBJ1-1	.	TGCGCCAGCAGCTTGGTGACCGGGACAGCTAACACTGAAGCTTTCTTT	CASSLVTGTANTEAFF
TRBV6-1	TRBD2	TRBJ2-7	.	TGTGCCAGCAGTGAAGTGTCTAGCGGGGTTGGCGAGCAGTACTTC	CASSEVSSGVGEQYF
TRBV18	.	TRBJ2-1	.	TGTGCCAGCTCGTTCAGACTAGGGGACAATGAGCAGTTCTTC	CASSFRLGDNEQFF
TRBV19	TRBD2	TRBJ2-1	.	TGTGCCAGTAGTACCTCTGGACTAGCTCCCTACAATGAGCAGTTCTTC	CASSTSGLAPYNEQFF
TRBV7-2	TRBD1	TRBJ2-7	.	TGTGCCAGCAGTCGCGACAGGGCGATTGACGAGCAGTACTTC	CASSRDRAIDEQYF
TRBV11-2	.	TRBJ2-7	.	TGTGCCAGCAGCTCGGGACTGATTTACGAGCAGTACTTC	CASSSGLIYEQYF
TRBV10-3	.	TRBJ2-3	.	TGTGCCATCAGTCAGGGCACAGATACGCAGTATTTT	CAISQGTDTQYF
TRBV2	TRBD2	TRBJ2-2	.	TGTGCCAGCCGAGGGACTAGCGGGGGGGCCGGGGAGCTGTTTTTT	CASRGTSGGAGELFF
TRBV20-1	.	TRBJ2-1	.	TGCAGTGCGCCTAGCCAGGTTGAGCAGTTCTTC	CSAPSQVEQFF
TRBV3-1/TRBV3-2	TRBD1	TRBJ1-1	.	TGTGCCAGCAGCCCGAGGGGGCAGGGGTGGAACACTGAAGCTTTCTTT	CASSPRGQGWNTEAFF
TRBV18	.	TRBJ2-5	.	TGTGCCAGCTCACCATCCCAGTACCAAGAGACCCAGTACTTC	CASSPSQYQETQYF
TRBV9	.	TRBJ1-4	.	TGTGCCAGCAGCGGGGGAGGATCGGGTGAAAAACTGTTTTTT	CASSGGGSGEKLFF
TRBV11-2	.	TRBJ1-6	.	TGTGCCAGCAGCTTAGAACGCAGGCGCTATTCACCCCTCCACTTT	CASSLERRRYSPLHF
TRBV10-1	TRBD2	TRBJ2-1	once	TGCGCCAGCAGTGAAGGCGGGGGGGCCTTGAATGAGCAGTTCTTC	CASSEGGGALNEQFF
TRBV14	.	TRBJ2-7	.	TGTGCCAGCAGCCAAGATCTGGTCAGGGCTTACGAGCAGTACTTC	CASSQDLVRAYEQYF
TRBV7-8	.	TRBJ1-5	.	TGTGCCAGCAGCTTAACGGGAGGCGGGACCAATCAGCCCCAGCATTTT	CASSLTGGGTNQPQHF
TRBV2	.	TRBJ1-5	.	TGTGCCAGCAACGGAGATTTCAATCAGCCCCAGCATTTT	CASNGDFNQPQHF
TRBV7-9	.	TRBJ2-3	.	TGTGCCAGCAGCTTAGTACAGGGTCTCACGGGGGATACGCAGTATTTT	CASSLVQGLTGDTQYF
TRBV5-8	.	TRBJ1-4	.	TGTGCCAGCAGCTTGGACAGGGCCAATGAAAAACTGTTTTTT	CASSLDRANEKLFF
TRBV30	TRBD1	TRBJ2-7	.	TGTGCCTACCGGGACAGTCACTACGAGCAGTACTTC	CAYRDSHYEQYF
TRBV5-4	.	TRBJ1-1	.	TGTGCCAGCAGCTTACAGGAGAACACTGAAGCTTTCTTT	CASSLQENTEAFF
TRBV2	.	TRBJ1-3	.	TGTGCCAGCAGTGAACAACAATTCCGCTCTGGAAACACCATATATTTT	CASSEQQFRSGNTIYF
TRBV6-5	.	TRBJ2-3	once	TGTGCCAGCAGTTCTTTCACAGATACGCAGTATTTT	CASSSFTDTQYF
TRBV3-1/TRBV3-2	.	TRBJ1-4	.	TGTGCCAGCAGCCATAGTGCAGGGAAGGTAAAACTGTTTTTT	CASSHSAGKVKLFF
TRBV3-1/TRBV3-2	.	TRBJ1-2	.	TGTGCCAGCGGGGGCTTGGGGTGGGGCTACACCTTC	CASGGLGWGYTF
TRBV6-5	.	TRBJ1-5	.	TGTGCCAGCAGTCCCCTGGGGGGTGGGGGAGAGCCCCAGCATTTT	CASSPLGGGGEPQHF
TRBV27	.	TRBJ1-2	.	TGTGCCAGCAGTTTGGTCGGGGCAGGGGAAAACTATGGCTACACCTTC	CASSLVGAGENYGYTF
TRBV18	TRBD1	TRBJ1-1	.	TGTGCCAGCTCACCACCGGGACAGGCTGGCACTGAAGCTTTCTTT	CASSPPGQAGTEAFF
TRBV19	TRBD2	TRBJ2-5	.	TGTGCCAGTAGTACCCAGACTAGCAAAAGGACCCAGTACTTC	CASSTQTSKRTQYF
TRBV27	.	TRBJ2-2	.	TGTGCCAGCAGTTTTCGGGGGGCCCTGGGCACCGGGGAGCTGTTTTTT	CASSFRGALGTGELFF
TRBV19	.	TRBJ2-5	.	TGTGCCAGTAGCACCTCCGGGACACGCCAAGAGACCCAGTACTTC	CASSTSGTRQETQYF
TRBV12-3/TRBV12-4	TRBD1	TRBJ1-1	.	TGTGCCAGCACCCTAGGGGGCGCGGGAGCTTTCTTT	CASTLGGAGAFF
TRBV2	.	TRBJ1-4	.	TGTGCCAGCAGGGGAGAAGCTAATGAAAAACTGTTTTTT	CASRGEANEKLFF
TRBV2	TRBD2	TRBJ2-5	.	TGTGCCAGCACTCTTCCGCGGGGGGCGGGGGAGACCCAGTACTTC	CASTLPRGAGETQYF
TRBV5-1	.	TRBJ2-7	few	TGCGCCAGCAGCTTGTACCCTGCGGGCTCCTACGAGCAGTACTTC	CASSLYPAGSYEQYF
TRBV5-6	TRBD1	TRBJ2-3	.	TGTGCCAGCAGAGCGACAGGGGGTTCGAATACGCAGTATTTT	CASRATGGSNTQYF
TRBV2	TRBD1	TRBJ2-1	.	TGTGCCAGCAGTGGGCCCAGGGGGCTGAGTGAGCAGTTCTTC	CASSGPRGLSEQFF
TRBV6-5	TRBD1	TRBJ1-4	.	TGTGCCAGCAGTAGGGGACAGATTAATGAAAAACTGTTTTTT	CASSRGQINEKLFF
TRBV10-3	.	TRBJ2-5	.	TGTGCCATCAGTGAGTCGACGGGGATACCAGGGCGGGGCCAGTACTTC	CAISESTGIPGRGQYF
TRBV10-2	TRBD2	TRBJ2-5	.	TGCGCCAGCAGTGAGTCGGGGGATGCGGGGGGCCAGTACTTC	CASSESGDAGGQYF
TRBV5-1	.	TRBJ2-1	few	TGCGCCAGCAGCTTGGCCAGGGAGGATGAGCAGTTCTTC	CASSLAREDEQFF
TRBV6-5	.	TRBJ1-1	.	TGTGCCAGCTGCCAATCTTTCTGGTCGGACACTGAAGCTTTCTTT	CASCQSFWSDTEAFF
TRBV19	.	TRBJ2-2	.	TGTGCCAGTAGTATAATAGGGGACGGGGAGCTGTTTTTT	CASSIIGDGELFF
TRBV2	TRBD2	TRBJ2-7	.	TGTGCCAGCAGTGAGTCCGGGACTACCCGATACGAGCAGTACTTC	CASSESGTTRYEQYF
TRBV5-4	TRBD1	TRBJ2-4	.	TGTGCCAGCAGCCGCACAGGGGGCCTAGCCAAAAACATTCAGTACTTC	CASSRTGGLAKNIQYF
TRBV9	.	TRBJ2-3	.	TGTGCCAGCAGCGGACCCAGAGGGGGTCCCTACTACACAGATACGCAGTATTTT	CASSGPRGGPYYTDTQYF